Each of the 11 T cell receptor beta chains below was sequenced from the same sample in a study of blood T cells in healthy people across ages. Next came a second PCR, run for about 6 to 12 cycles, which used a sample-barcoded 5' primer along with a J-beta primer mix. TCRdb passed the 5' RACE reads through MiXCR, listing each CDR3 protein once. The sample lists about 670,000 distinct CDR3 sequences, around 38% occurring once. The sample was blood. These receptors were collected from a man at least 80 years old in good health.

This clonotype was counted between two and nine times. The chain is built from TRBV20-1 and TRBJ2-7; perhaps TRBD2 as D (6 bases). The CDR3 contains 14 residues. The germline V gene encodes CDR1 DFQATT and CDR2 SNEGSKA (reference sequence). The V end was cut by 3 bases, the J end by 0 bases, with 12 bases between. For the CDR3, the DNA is TGCAGTGCTAGTGGAGGGGCGTTCTCCTACGAGCAGTACTTC. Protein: CSASGGAFSYEQYF.

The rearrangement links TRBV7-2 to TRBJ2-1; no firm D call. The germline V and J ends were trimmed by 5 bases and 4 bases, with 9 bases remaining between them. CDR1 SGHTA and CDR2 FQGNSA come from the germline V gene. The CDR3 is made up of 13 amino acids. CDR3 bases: TGTGCCAGCAGCGGAGTCCCTTACAATGAGCAGTTCTTC. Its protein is CASSGVPYNEQFF.

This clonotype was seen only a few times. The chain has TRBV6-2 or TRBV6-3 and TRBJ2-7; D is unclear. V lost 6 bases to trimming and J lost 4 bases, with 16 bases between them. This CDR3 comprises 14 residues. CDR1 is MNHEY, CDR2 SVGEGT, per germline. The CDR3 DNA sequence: TGTGCCAGCAGCAACAACGTCAGGCTTTACGAGCAGTACTTC. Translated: CASSNNVRLYEQYF.

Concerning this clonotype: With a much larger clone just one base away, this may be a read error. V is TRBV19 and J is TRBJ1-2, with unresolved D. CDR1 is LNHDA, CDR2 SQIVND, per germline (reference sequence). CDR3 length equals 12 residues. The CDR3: CASSFLGDGFTF. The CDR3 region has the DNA TGTGCCAGTAGTTTCCTCGGTGATGGCTTCACCTTC.

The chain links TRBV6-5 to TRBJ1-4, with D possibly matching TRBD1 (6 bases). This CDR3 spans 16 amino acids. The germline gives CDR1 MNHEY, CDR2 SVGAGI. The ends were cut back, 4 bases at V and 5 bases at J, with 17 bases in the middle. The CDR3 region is CASSSISRGSNEKLFF. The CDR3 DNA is TGTGCCAGCAGTTCCATTTCCAGGGGCTCGAATGAAAAACTGTTTTTT.

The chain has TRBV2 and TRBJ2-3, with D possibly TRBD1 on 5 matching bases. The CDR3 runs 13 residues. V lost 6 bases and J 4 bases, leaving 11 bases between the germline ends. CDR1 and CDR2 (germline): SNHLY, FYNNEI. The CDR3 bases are TGTGCCAGCAGGAAGGGGTTAGCAGATACGCAGTATTTT. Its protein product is CASRKGLADTQYF.

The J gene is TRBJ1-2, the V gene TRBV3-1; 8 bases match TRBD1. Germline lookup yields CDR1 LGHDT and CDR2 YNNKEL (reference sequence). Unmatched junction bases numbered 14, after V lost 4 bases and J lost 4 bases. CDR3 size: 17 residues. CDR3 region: CASSPPGGGGLGYGYTF. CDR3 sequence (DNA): TGTGCCAGCAGCCCACCAGGGGGCGGCGGGTTGGGCTATGGCTACACCTTC.

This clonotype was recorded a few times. The CDR3 here is CASSLGGAKDQYF. In DNA, the CDR3 is TGTGCCAGCAGTCTTGGGGGGGCGAAGGATCAGTACTTC. The rearrangement uses TRBV7-8 and TRBJ2-7; D may be TRBD2 (7 bases). Germline V gene data show CDR1 as SGHVS and CDR2 as FQNEAQ. CDR3 length: 13 residues. Trimming took 6 bases from V and 10 from J, leaving 19 bases between them.

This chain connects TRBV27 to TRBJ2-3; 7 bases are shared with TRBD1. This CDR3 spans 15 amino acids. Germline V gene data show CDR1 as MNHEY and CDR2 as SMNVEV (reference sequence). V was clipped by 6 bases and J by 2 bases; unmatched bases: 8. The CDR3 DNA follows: TGTGCCAGCAGCCGAGACAGGGTTAACACAGATACGCAGTATTTT. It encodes CASSRDRVNTDTQYF.

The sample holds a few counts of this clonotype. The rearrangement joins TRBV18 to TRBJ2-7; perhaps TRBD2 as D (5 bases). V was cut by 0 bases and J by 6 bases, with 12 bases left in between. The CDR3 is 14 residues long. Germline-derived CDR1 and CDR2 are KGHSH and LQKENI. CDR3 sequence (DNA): TGTGCCAGCTCACCACCGTATGGGGAGAGCGAGCAGTACTTC. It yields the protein CASSPPYGESEQYF.

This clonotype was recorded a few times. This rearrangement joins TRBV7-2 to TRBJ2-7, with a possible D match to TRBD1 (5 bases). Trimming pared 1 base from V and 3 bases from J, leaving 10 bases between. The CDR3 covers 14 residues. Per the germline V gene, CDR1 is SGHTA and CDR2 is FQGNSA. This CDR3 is CASSLGGQFYEQYF. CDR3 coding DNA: TGTGCCAGCAGCTTAGGCGGACAATTCTACGAGCAGTACTTC. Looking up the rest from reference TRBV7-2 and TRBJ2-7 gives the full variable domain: GAGVSQSPSNKVTEKGKDVELRCDPISGHTALYWYRQSLGQGLEFLIYFQGNSAPDKSGLPSDRFSAERTGGSVSTLTIQRTQQEDSAVYLCASSLGGQFYEQYFGPGTRLTVT.